These 28 T cell receptor beta chains were all obtained from the same sample, sequenced in a study of PD-1 blockade in classical Hodgkin lymphoma. All the patients suffered relapse after autologous stem cell transplantation, and brentuximab vedotin exposure differed. The repertoire was sequenced with immunoSEQ multiplex PCR; TCRdb's copy has only in-frame clones and lacks some. This table has roughly 150,000 clones, around 84% appearing once. Sequenced material: peripheral blood mononuclear cells (PBMCs), taken before the second cycle of nivolumab. The receptors shown here come from a human donor with classical Hodgkin lymphoma.

This chain connects TRBV18 to TRBJ2-3; 7 positions match TRBD1. There are 15 residues in the CDR3. The junction had 7 bases not matched to a gene; V was cut back by 4 bases and J by 3 bases. The germline CDR1 and CDR2 sequences are KGHSH and LQKENI. The CDR3 region is CASSLVQGYTDTQYF. The CDR3 DNA is TGTGCCAGCTCACTCGTACAGGGGTATACAGATACGCAGTATTTT.

The chain employs TRBV9 and TRBJ2-1; tentatively, D is TRBD1 (5 bases). Germline CDR1 is SGDLS and CDR2 is YYNGEE. The CDR3 is made up of 13 amino acids. The ends were cut back, 4 bases at V and 8 bases at J, with 13 bases in the middle. CDR3 sequence reads: CASSNPGLDEQFF. Here the CDR3 DNA reads TGTGCCAGCAGCAACCCAGGGTTGGATGAGCAGTTCTTC.

The chain links TRBV5-1 to TRBJ2-3; 7 bases match TRBD2. The germline V gene has CDR1 SGHRS and CDR2 YFSETQ. There are 15 residues in the CDR3. V was clipped by 0 bases and J by 1 base; unmatched bases: 2. Here the CDR3 reads CASSLVSGGTDTQYF. The CDR3 DNA sequence: TGCGCCAGCAGCTTGGTCAGCGGGGGCACAGATACGCAGTATTTT.

This chain joins TRBV7-2 and TRBJ2-7, with D unclear. The CDR3 has 16 residues. Germline V lookup: CDR1 SGHTA, CDR2 FQGNSA. Trimming cost V 5 bases and J 0 bases, with 17 bases left between them. The CDR3 bases are TGTGCCAGCAGCCCCGGCGGCACAGCCCACTCCTACGAGCAGTACTTC. Amino acid sequence: CASSPGGTAHSYEQYF.

The rearrangement joins TRBV7-9 to TRBJ2-6; weak D call: TRBD2 (6 bases). Per germline, CDR1 SEHNR and CDR2 FQNEAQ (reference sequence). Trimming removed 3 bases at V and 0 bases at J, with 18 bases between. The CDR3 is 19 amino acids. The CDR3 region has the DNA TGTGCCAGCAGCTTTAACGACCGGGACTTCGGCTCTGGGGCCAACGTCCTGACTTTC. Encoded protein: CASSFNDRDFGSGANVLTF.

The chain recombines TRBV10-3 with TRBJ1-6; weak D call: TRBD1 (5 bases). The V and J ends lost 2 bases and 9 bases respectively, with 14 bases between them. Per the germline V gene, CDR1 is ENHRY and CDR2 is SYGVKD. This CDR3 comprises 15 residues. The CDR3 DNA follows: TGTGCCATCAGTGAGCCCTCCAGGGCAGGTTCACCCCTCCACTTT. It translates to CAISEPSRAGSPLHF.

CDR3 bases: TGTGCCAGCAGCCCGGGACTAGTGTCCGCGGATACGCAGTATTTT. Translated: CASSPGLVSADTQYF. This chain links TRBV6-5 with TRBJ2-3, with 8 bases that match TRBD2. Germline V gives CDR1 MNHEY, CDR2 SVGAGI. Unmatched junction bases numbered 11, after V lost 6 bases and J lost 6 bases. CDR3 length: 15 residues.

CDR3 nucleotide sequence: TGTGCCAGCAGCCAAGAAGTCAGGGGGTACGAGCAGTACTTC. Its protein product is CASSQEVRGYEQYF. This chain joins TRBV7-2 and TRBJ2-7, with 7 bases identical to TRBD1. The germline gives CDR1 SGHTA, CDR2 FQGNSA. The CDR3 length is 14 residues. V shed 5 bases and J 4 bases; nucleotides not matched to a gene: 8.

The chain couples TRBV9 to TRBJ2-5; 10 bases agree with TRBD2. J gave up 1 base and V 3 bases, and 0 bases lay outside the gene matches. CDR3 length: 14 amino acids. The germline V gene encodes CDR1 SGDLS and CDR2 YYNGEE. CDR3 DNA: TGTGCCAGCAGCGCTAGCGGGAGCCAAGAGACCCAGTACTTC. It codes for CASSASGSQETQYF. Together with reference TRBV9 and TRBJ2-5, the CDR3 gives the full variable domain: DSGVTQTPKHLITATGQRVTLRCSPRSGDLSVYWYQQSLDQGLQFLIQYYNGEERAKGNILERFSAQQFPDLHSELNLSSLELGDSALYFCASSASGSQETQYFGPGTRLLVL.

This chain joins TRBV20-1 and TRBJ2-5; D may be TRBD2 (5 bases). The ends were cut back, 3 bases at V and 5 bases at J, with 7 bases in the middle. This CDR3 is 11 amino acids long. Germline V gene sequence: CDR1 DFQATT, CDR2 SNEGSKA (reference sequence). CDR3 DNA sequence: TGCAGTGCTAGTGGACTGGAGACCCAGTACTTC. It specifies CSASGLETQYF.

This clone was detected many times. V gene TRBV18 combines with J gene TRBJ2-7, with TRBD2 matching 7 bases. Losses at the gene ends were 3 bases for V and 6 bases for J; bases not matched to a gene: 11. Germline V gives CDR1 KGHSH, CDR2 LQKENI. The CDR3 contains 15 residues. DNA for the CDR3: TGTGCCAGCTCACCCCATAGCGGGCGCACCCTCGAGCAGTACTTC. It encodes CASSPHSGRTLEQYF.

This sequence joins TRBV6-5 and TRBJ2-1, with D unclear. V lost 7 bases, J lost 5 bases, and 9 bases lay in between. Germline V gene data show CDR1 as MNHEY and CDR2 as SVGAGI. This CDR3 spans 12 amino acids. DNA of the CDR3: TGTGCCAGCACCGCTTCCCACAATGAGCAGTTCTTC. This encodes CASTASHNEQFF.

This clone was observed a handful of times. The chain combines TRBV2 with TRBJ2-7; no reliable D call. The V and J ends lost 6 bases and 4 bases respectively, with 13 bases between them. The CDR3 is 13 residues long. Germline V gives CDR1 SNHLY, CDR2 FYNNEI. CDR3 region: CASRPRLMYEQYF. The CDR3 nucleotides read TGTGCCAGCAGGCCCCGCCTTATGTACGAGCAGTACTTC.

The chain links TRBV5-4 to TRBJ2-1; TRBD2 agrees at 12 bases. This CDR3 is built from 14 residues. Germline V gives CDR1 SGHNT, CDR2 YYREEE (reference sequence). Germline trimming cut 3 bases from V and 8 bases from J; bases unmatched to any gene: 3. The CDR3 nucleotides are TGTGCCAGCAGCTGGACTAGCGGGATCCATGAGCAGTTCTTC. Protein sequence: CASSWTSGIHEQFF.

The V call is TRBV7-9, the J call TRBJ1-5; the D is unclear. The CDR3 is 14 residues long. V was trimmed by 1 base and J by 1 base, leaving 5 bases between them. Per germline, CDR1 SEHNR and CDR2 FQNEAQ (reference sequence). CDR3 sequence reads: CASSLGWSNQPQHF. For the CDR3, the DNA is TGTGCCAGCAGCTTAGGGTGGAGCAATCAGCCCCAGCATTTT.

This chain connects TRBV6-5 to TRBJ1-2; maybe TRBD1 (5 bases). V lost 0 bases, J lost 6 bases, and 14 bases lay in between. This CDR3 region has 15 residues. CDR1 is MNHEY, CDR2 SVGAGI, per germline. CDR3 sequence (DNA): TGTGCCAGCAGTTACTCGACGGGGCGTATGAATGGCTACACCTTC. Translating gives CASSYSTGRMNGYTF.

J is TRBJ2-5 and V is TRBV9, with 9 bases that match TRBD2. The germline V gene has CDR1 SGDLS and CDR2 YYNGEE. The CDR3 has 14 residues. V gave up 4 bases and J gave up 5 bases; unmatched junction bases: 6. The CDR3 nucleotides are TGTGCCAGCAGCATAGGGACTAGCCTCGAGACCCAGTACTTC. Its translation: CASSIGTSLETQYF.

The J gene is TRBJ2-7, the V gene TRBV5-1; tentative D call: TRBD1 (5 bases). Germline V gene lookup returns CDR1 SGHRS and CDR2 YFSETQ. Trimming pared 1 base from V and 2 bases from J, leaving 16 bases between. CDR3 size: 16 residues. The CDR3 DNA sequence: TGCGCCAGCAGCTTGACAGGAATCTTAGGAACCTACGAGCAGTACTTC. Amino acid sequence: CASSLTGILGTYEQYF.

Notes on this clone: Other DNA sequences from this sample encode an identical CDR3 as well. The chain employs TRBV7-3 and TRBJ1-1; D call uncertain. Deletions cut 0 bases from V and 2 bases from J, with 4 bases between. The CDR3 has 13 residues. Looked up from germline, CDR1 is SGHTA and CDR2 is FQGTGA. The CDR3: CASSLTVNTEAFF. DNA of the CDR3: TGTGCCAGCAGCTTAACAGTAAACACTGAAGCTTTCTTT.

In nucleotides, the CDR3 is TGTGCCAGCTCACCACCGCAGGGGAGGTACGAGCAGTACTTC. Its protein is CASSPPQGRYEQYF. The chain joins TRBV18 to TRBJ2-7; D may be TRBD1 or TRBD2 (6 bases each). The CDR3 spans 14 residues. Germline V lookup: CDR1 KGHSH, CDR2 LQKENI. V lost 0 bases and J 4 bases, leaving 10 bases between the germline ends.

The table lists this clone with a count of one. This chain uses TRBV5-4 with TRBJ2-7, with TRBD2 identical over 9 bases. The CDR3 is made up of 16 amino acids. Germline CDR1 reads SGHNT; CDR2 reads YYREEE (reference sequence). Trimming at V came to 0 bases and at J to 4 bases, leaving 8 bases not matched to a gene. CDR3 region: CASSLGISGSSYEQYF. The CDR3 DNA reads TGTGCCAGCAGCTTGGGGATTAGCGGGAGCTCTTACGAGCAGTACTTC.

This clone was seen only a few times. The chain recombines TRBV30 with TRBJ2-7; D ambiguous. The V gene's germline CDR1 is GTSNPN and CDR2 SVGIG (reference sequence). V was pared by 4 bases and J by 3 bases, with 10 bases between. The CDR3 is 12 residues long. The CDR3 sequence: CAWKGMYYEQYF. DNA of the CDR3: TGTGCCTGGAAGGGCATGTACTACGAGCAGTACTTC.

The chain recombines TRBV19 with TRBJ2-3; unclear D gene. Germline V gene lookup returns CDR1 LNHDA and CDR2 SQIVND (reference sequence). This CDR3 is 13 amino acids long. Trimming shortened V by 8 bases and J by 4 bases, and 13 bases separated the two germline ends. The CDR3 bases are TGTGCCAGTTTCGGGCGCCTCCCAGATACGCAGTATTTT. Translation: CASFGRLPDTQYF.

The genes are TRBV7-6 and TRBJ1-5; D is ambiguous. This CDR3 comprises 18 residues. Germline V gene lookup returns CDR1 SGHVS and CDR2 FNYEAQ. V dropped 0 bases and J dropped 0 bases, with 15 bases sitting between them. The CDR3 DNA is TGTGCCAGCAGCTTAGCTTTGGCAAGTGGATATAGCAATCAGCCCCAGCATTTT. Residues: CASSLALASGYSNQPQHF.

CDR3 sequence reads: CSAERGGYTF. The CDR3 DNA is TGCAGTGCTGAGAGAGGTGGCTACACCTTC. This sequence joins TRBV20-1 and TRBJ1-2, with D unresolved. CDR1 and CDR2 from the germline V gene are DFQATT and SNEGSKA (reference sequence). This CDR3 contains 10 residues. With 5 bases removed from V and 7 bases from J, the gap between germline ends came to 8 bases.

This clone has a single count. This chain uses TRBV7-3 with TRBJ2-3, with 7 bases aligning to TRBD2. The CDR3 consists of 15 residues. Trimming removed 2 bases from V and 5 bases from J; junction bases left unmatched: 7. Germline V gives CDR1 SGHTA, CDR2 FQGTGA. The CDR3 here is CASSLGGRAGDTQYF. The CDR3 nucleotides are TGTGCCAGCAGCTTAGGTGGGAGGGCCGGAGATACGCAGTATTTT.

This clone was counted a few times. The V gene is TRBV7-2, the J gene TRBJ1-2; D remains ambiguous. Germline CDR1 reads SGHTA; CDR2 reads FQGNSA. Trimming cost V 1 base and J 5 bases, with 14 bases left between them. This CDR3 spans 15 amino acids. The CDR3 sequence is CASSLGRPGEYGYTF. CDR3 DNA: TGTGCCAGCAGCTTAGGCCGGCCGGGCGAGTATGGCTACACCTTC.

This chain connects TRBV7-3 to TRBJ1-1; perhaps TRBD1 as D (5 bases). The germline V and J ends were trimmed by 5 bases and 2 bases, with 12 bases remaining between them. This CDR3 contains 14 residues. Germline CDR1 reads SGHTA; CDR2 reads FQGTGA. The CDR3 nucleotides read TGTGCCAGCAGCCCCACGAGGGGTAACACTGAAGCTTTCTTT. Translating it yields CASSPTRGNTEAFF.